Listed below are T cell receptor beta chains from one sample, sequenced in a study of shared clonotypes between healthy human individuals. The assay was immunoSEQ multiplex PCR, and TCRdb's table has in-frame clones only and misses some. Of nearly 1,000,000 clones listed, over 75% were seen once; the top ten hold over 1.3%. The sample consisted of memory CD4+ T cells sorted from blood. All receptors come from a man younger than 35 in good health. Both conserved end residues are part of each CDR3. A D gene is named only where the DNA matches it firmly. Not all rows give a size; the values are once, few, many and, for expanded clones, a class.

J gene: TRBJ2-5
clone size: -
V gene: TRBV4-2
D gene: TRBD2
CDR3 DNA: TGTGCCAGCAGCCTCCGACTAGCGGACCAAGAGACCCAGTACTTC
CDR3 protein: CASSLRLADQETQYF

J gene: TRBJ1-1
clone size: few
V gene: TRBV7-2
D gene: -
CDR3 DNA: TGTGCCTCGAAGGGGCGCGACACTGAAGCTTTCTTT
CDR3 protein: CASKGRDTEAFF

J gene: TRBJ2-7
clone size: -
V gene: TRBV18
D gene: TRBD2
CDR3 DNA: TGTGCCAGCTGGGGGGGTGTCTACGAGCAGTACTTC
CDR3 protein: CASWGGVYEQYF

J gene: TRBJ2-2
clone size: -
V gene: TRBV30
D gene: -
CDR3 DNA: TGTGCCTGGAGTCGGGGGACCCGGATGGGCACCGGGGAGCTGTTTTTT
CDR3 protein: CAWSRGTRMGTGELFF

J gene: TRBJ2-7
clone size: -
V gene: TRBV5-6
D gene: -
CDR3 DNA: TGTGCCAGCAGCTTGGTCCAGGGCAAGTACGAGCAGTACTTC
CDR3 protein: CASSLVQGKYEQYF

J gene: TRBJ1-5
clone size: -
V gene: TRBV6-6
D gene: -
CDR3 DNA: TGTGCCAGCAGCAAATTCGAAGGTGGCAATCAGCCCCAGCATTTT
CDR3 protein: CASSKFEGGNQPQHF

J gene: TRBJ1-1
clone size: -
V gene: TRBV2
D gene: -
CDR3 DNA: TGTGCCAGCCGAACCGGGGCCTCGGAGATGAACACTGAAGCTTTCTTT
CDR3 protein: CASRTGASEMNTEAFF

J gene: TRBJ2-5
clone size: -
V gene: TRBV9
D gene: -
CDR3 DNA: TGTGCCAGCAGCGTTGGACAACAAGAGACCCAGTACTTC
CDR3 protein: CASSVGQQETQYF

J gene: TRBJ1-2
clone size: few
V gene: TRBV9
D gene: -
CDR3 DNA: TGTGCCAGCAGCGTAGAGGCGATGGGTAACTATGGCTACACCTTC
CDR3 protein: CASSVEAMGNYGYTF

J gene: TRBJ2-1
clone size: -
V gene: TRBV4-3
D gene: -
CDR3 DNA: TGCGCCATCAACCCGACAGAATACAATGAGCAGTTCTTC
CDR3 protein: CAINPTEYNEQFF

J gene: TRBJ1-2
clone size: -
V gene: TRBV4-1
D gene: TRBD1
CDR3 DNA: TGCGCCAGCAGCCAAGGGGACAGCTACTATGGCTACACCTTC
CDR3 protein: CASSQGDSYYGYTF

J gene: TRBJ2-3
clone size: -
V gene: TRBV2
D gene: TRBD1
CDR3 DNA: TGTGCCAGCAGTGACGGACAGGGACGGGCCACAGATACGCAGTATTTT
CDR3 protein: CASSDGQGRATDTQYF

J gene: TRBJ2-5
clone size: -
V gene: TRBV6-5
D gene: TRBD1
CDR3 DNA: TGTGCCAGCACCGAGGGACAGGGCATCCAAGAGACCCAGTACTTC
CDR3 protein: CASTEGQGIQETQYF

J gene: TRBJ1-1
clone size: -
V gene: TRBV11-2
D gene: -
CDR3 DNA: TGTGCCAGCAGCTTAGAAGCGGGGCGCGGGAACACTGAAGCTTTCTTT
CDR3 protein: CASSLEAGRGNTEAFF

J gene: TRBJ1-1
clone size: -
V gene: TRBV6-6
D gene: -
CDR3 DNA: TGTGCCAGCAGTACCTTTCAGGGGAATACTGAAGCTTTCTTT
CDR3 protein: CASSTFQGNTEAFF

J gene: TRBJ1-2
clone size: -
V gene: TRBV2
D gene: -
CDR3 DNA: TGTGCCAGCAGTGGTGGAGCCTTAAACTATGGCTACACCTTC
CDR3 protein: CASSGGALNYGYTF

J gene: TRBJ2-7
clone size: -
V gene: TRBV11-3
D gene: TRBD2
CDR3 DNA: TGTGCCAGCTCGGGAGGACGTCTCGGGTCACGCGAGCAGTACTTC
CDR3 protein: CASSGGRLGSREQYF

J gene: TRBJ2-2
clone size: -
V gene: TRBV5-1
D gene: -
CDR3 DNA: TGCGCCAGCAGCAAGCGTCCGGGGGACACCGGGGAGCTGTTTTTT
CDR3 protein: CASSKRPGDTGELFF

J gene: TRBJ2-1
clone size: -
V gene: TRBV2
D gene: TRBD1
CDR3 DNA: TGTGCCAGCCAACACTCATCCGGACAGGGCAGCTACAATGAGCAGTTCTTC
CDR3 protein: CASQHSSGQGSYNEQFF

J gene: TRBJ2-3
clone size: once
V gene: TRBV13
D gene: -
CDR3 DNA: TGTGCCAGCAGCCCAACGACGGGTAGCACAGATACGCAGTATTTT
CDR3 protein: CASSPTTGSTDTQYF

J gene: TRBJ2-2
clone size: -
V gene: TRBV2
D gene: TRBD2
CDR3 DNA: TGTGCCAGCAGGGGCCGACTAGCGGTGAACACCGGGGAGCTGTTTTTT
CDR3 protein: CASRGRLAVNTGELFF

J gene: TRBJ1-3
clone size: -
V gene: TRBV6-6
D gene: -
CDR3 DNA: TGTGCCAGCAGTACCCCATTTCACCCATCTGGAAACACCATATATTTT
CDR3 protein: CASSTPFHPSGNTIYF

J gene: TRBJ1-6
clone size: -
V gene: TRBV7-2
D gene: TRBD1
CDR3 DNA: TGTGCCAGCAGCTCAACGGGACAGGGGGCCCGATCCCTCCACTTT
CDR3 protein: CASSSTGQGARSLHF

J gene: TRBJ1-2
clone size: -
V gene: TRBV7-2
D gene: TRBD1
CDR3 DNA: TGTGCCAGCAGCTCTAGGACAGGGAAGGATGGCTACACCTTC
CDR3 protein: CASSSRTGKDGYTF

J gene: TRBJ2-2
clone size: -
V gene: TRBV6-1
D gene: TRBD1
CDR3 DNA: TGTGCCAGCAGTGAAGCTCCAGGGGGTATCGGGGAGCTGTTTTTT
CDR3 protein: CASSEAPGGIGELFF

J gene: TRBJ2-3
clone size: -
V gene: TRBV19
D gene: -
CDR3 DNA: TGTGCCAGTAGCACGGTGGGTGGGGCAAATACGCAGTATTTT
CDR3 protein: CASSTVGGANTQYF

J gene: TRBJ1-1
clone size: -
V gene: TRBV19
D gene: -
CDR3 DNA: TGTGCCAGTAGGAGGCAGAAGGTGGGGGGGACCACTGAAGCTTTCTTT
CDR3 protein: CASRRQKVGGTTEAFF

J gene: TRBJ1-1
clone size: -
V gene: TRBV6-6
D gene: -
CDR3 DNA: TGTGCCAGCAGTTACTCAGGGGGGGACACTGAAGCTTTCTTT
CDR3 protein: CASSYSGGDTEAFF

J gene: TRBJ1-4
clone size: few
V gene: TRBV30
D gene: -
CDR3 DNA: TGTGCCTGGGCAGAAGGGGAAAAACTGTTTTTT
CDR3 protein: CAWAEGEKLFF

J gene: TRBJ1-2
clone size: -
V gene: TRBV28
D gene: TRBD1
CDR3 DNA: TGTGCCAGCAGCCTACCTATTGGGACAGAAGGGGGGTATGGCTACACCTTC
CDR3 protein: CASSLPIGTEGGYGYTF

J gene: TRBJ2-3
clone size: -
V gene: TRBV6-6
D gene: -
CDR3 DNA: TGTGCCAGCAGTTACACCCTAGATACGCAGTATTTT
CDR3 protein: CASSYTLDTQYF

J gene: TRBJ1-2
clone size: many
V gene: TRBV11-2
D gene: TRBD1
CDR3 DNA: TGTGCCAGCAGCTTCGGGACAGCTTTCTATGGCTACACCTTC
CDR3 protein: CASSFGTAFYGYTF

J gene: TRBJ2-7
clone size: -
V gene: TRBV19
D gene: -
CDR3 DNA: TGTGCCAGTAGTTCGCAAGGGGGGACTCCCGAGCAGTACTTC
CDR3 protein: CASSSQGGTPEQYF

J gene: TRBJ1-1
clone size: -
V gene: TRBV19
D gene: -
CDR3 DNA: TGTGCCAGTAGTATAGGGCGAGTGGGCACTGAAGCTTTCTTT
CDR3 protein: CASSIGRVGTEAFF

J gene: TRBJ2-7
clone size: -
V gene: TRBV6-5
D gene: TRBD1
CDR3 DNA: TGTGCCAGCAGAGGACAGGGGGCCAGCTACGAGCAGTACTTC
CDR3 protein: CASRGQGASYEQYF

J gene: TRBJ2-1
clone size: -
V gene: TRBV9
D gene: TRBD2
CDR3 DNA: TGTGCCAGCAGCGTAGAGGGCCAAGCGGGGGGCTACAATGAGCAGTTCTTC
CDR3 protein: CASSVEGQAGGYNEQFF

J gene: TRBJ1-2
clone size: few
V gene: TRBV19
D gene: -
CDR3 DNA: TGTGCCAGTAGTATAGATGGTCTCCCACAACGCAGGACCTATGGCTACACCTTC
CDR3 protein: CASSIDGLPQRRTYGYTF

J gene: TRBJ2-3
clone size: -
V gene: TRBV4-1
D gene: -
CDR3 DNA: TGCGCCAGCAGCCAAGAAGGGACACGTACAGATACGCAGTATTTT
CDR3 protein: CASSQEGTRTDTQYF

J gene: TRBJ2-1
clone size: -
V gene: TRBV7-9
D gene: -
CDR3 DNA: TGTGCCAGCAGTCATAGTCCCGGGGACACCAATGAGCAGTTCTTC
CDR3 protein: CASSHSPGDTNEQFF

J gene: TRBJ2-1
clone size: few
V gene: TRBV19
D gene: TRBD2
CDR3 DNA: TGTGCCAGTACCCCAGACGGGACTAGCGGGAGAGGTGCCTACAATGAGCAGTTCTTC
CDR3 protein: CASTPDGTSGRGAYNEQFF

J gene: TRBJ2-1
clone size: -
V gene: TRBV10-2
D gene: -
CDR3 DNA: TGCGCCAGCAGTGAAGGGGGAAATGAGCAGTTCTTC
CDR3 protein: CASSEGGNEQFF

J gene: TRBJ1-2
clone size: -
V gene: TRBV5-1
D gene: -
CDR3 DNA: TGCGCCAGCAGCTTGAGGGGGGATGGCTACACCTTC
CDR3 protein: CASSLRGDGYTF

J gene: TRBJ2-7
clone size: once
V gene: TRBV18
D gene: -
CDR3 DNA: TGTGCCAGCTCACCTGGGAACTCCTACGAGCAGTACTTC
CDR3 protein: CASSPGNSYEQYF

J gene: TRBJ2-7
clone size: -
V gene: TRBV10-3
D gene: -
CDR3 DNA: TGTGCCATCAGTGAGTCGTCGGCAGAGGGGTACGAGCAGTACTTC
CDR3 protein: CAISESSAEGYEQYF

J gene: TRBJ2-5
clone size: -
V gene: TRBV20-1
D gene: -
CDR3 DNA: TGCAGTGCTATTCCTGATAGGACCCAGTACTTC
CDR3 protein: CSAIPDRTQYF

J gene: TRBJ2-5
clone size: -
V gene: TRBV5-8
D gene: TRBD1
CDR3 DNA: TGTGCCAGCAGCTTGGGCAGGGGGCCTCAAGAGACCCAGTACTTC
CDR3 protein: CASSLGRGPQETQYF

J gene: TRBJ1-1
clone size: -
V gene: TRBV5-4
D gene: TRBD1
CDR3 DNA: TGTGCCAGCAGCCTAGGGGGCGTGGAGACTGAAGCTTTCTTT
CDR3 protein: CASSLGGVETEAFF

J gene: TRBJ1-1
clone size: -
V gene: TRBV5-6
D gene: -
CDR3 DNA: TGTGCCAGCAGCTTGGGTATCGACAACACTGAAGCTTTCTTT
CDR3 protein: CASSLGIDNTEAFF

J gene: TRBJ1-5
clone size: -
V gene: TRBV10-3
D gene: -
CDR3 DNA: TGTGCCATCAGTGAGTCTGGGAACTTTGCGCCCCAGCATTTT
CDR3 protein: CAISESGNFAPQHF

J gene: TRBJ2-5
clone size: -
V gene: TRBV7-2
D gene: TRBD2
CDR3 DNA: TGTGCCAGCAGCTATACTAGCGGGATAGCGGAGACCCAGTACTTC
CDR3 protein: CASSYTSGIAETQYF

J gene: TRBJ2-7
clone size: -
V gene: TRBV6-1
D gene: -
CDR3 DNA: TGTGCCTTCTCAGCAGGGGCCCCCTACGAGCAGTACTTC
CDR3 protein: CAFSAGAPYEQYF

J gene: TRBJ2-5
clone size: -
V gene: TRBV2
D gene: TRBD2
CDR3 DNA: TGTGCCAGTAGACTAGCGGGAAAGCAAGAGACCCAGTACTTC
CDR3 protein: CASRLAGKQETQYF

J gene: TRBJ2-5
clone size: -
V gene: TRBV18
D gene: TRBD1
CDR3 DNA: TGTGCCAGCTCACTCGAGGGGGCGCGGACAGCCCAGTACTTC
CDR3 protein: CASSLEGARTAQYF

J gene: TRBJ2-1
clone size: -
V gene: TRBV5-1
D gene: -
CDR3 DNA: TGCGCCAGCAGCTTGGGATCCCTAGATTTGGACAATGAGCAGTTCTTC
CDR3 protein: CASSLGSLDLDNEQFF

J gene: TRBJ2-2
clone size: few
V gene: TRBV2
D gene: TRBD1
CDR3 DNA: TGTGCCAGCAGTGTGCCCGGGACAGGGAACACCGGGGAGCTGTTTTTT
CDR3 protein: CASSVPGTGNTGELFF

J gene: TRBJ1-1
clone size: -
V gene: TRBV6-1
D gene: -
CDR3 DNA: TGTGCCAGCACCGAGGGACATTTGAACACTGAAGCTTTCTTT
CDR3 protein: CASTEGHLNTEAFF

J gene: TRBJ1-1
clone size: few
V gene: TRBV18
D gene: -
CDR3 DNA: TGTGCCAGCTCACCCGCAATGAACACTGAAGCTTTCTTT
CDR3 protein: CASSPAMNTEAFF